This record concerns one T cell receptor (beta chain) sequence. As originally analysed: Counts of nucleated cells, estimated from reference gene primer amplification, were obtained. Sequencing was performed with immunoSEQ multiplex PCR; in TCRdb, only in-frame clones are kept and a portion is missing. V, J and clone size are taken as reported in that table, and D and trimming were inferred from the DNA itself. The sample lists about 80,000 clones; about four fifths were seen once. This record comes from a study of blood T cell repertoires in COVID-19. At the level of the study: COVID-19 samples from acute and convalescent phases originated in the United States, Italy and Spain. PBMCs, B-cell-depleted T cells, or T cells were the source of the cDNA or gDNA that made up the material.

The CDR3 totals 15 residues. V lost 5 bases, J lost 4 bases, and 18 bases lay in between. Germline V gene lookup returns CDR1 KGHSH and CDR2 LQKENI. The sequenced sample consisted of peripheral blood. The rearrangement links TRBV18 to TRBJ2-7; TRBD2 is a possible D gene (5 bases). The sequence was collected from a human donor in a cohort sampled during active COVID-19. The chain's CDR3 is CASSSTERIRYEQYF. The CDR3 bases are TGTGCCAGCTCATCCACAGAGCGGATCCGTTACGAGCAGTACTTC. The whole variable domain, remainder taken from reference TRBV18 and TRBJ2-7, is NAGVMQNPRHLVRRRGQEARLRCSPMKGHSHVYWYRQLPEEGLKFMVYLQKENIIDESGMPKERFSAEFPKEGPSILRIQQVVRGDSAAYFCASSSTERIRYEQYFGPGTRLTVT.